Listed below are T cell receptor beta chains from one sample, sequenced in a study of blood T cell repertoires in COVID-19. Generated by immunoSEQ multiplex PCR, the TCRdb table keeps only in-frame clones and is missing some. This table holds approximately 90,000 clones, roughly 88% found once. The sequencing input was peripheral blood. These receptors were taken from a woman of 80 years or more with active or convalescent COVID-19. The CDR3 runs from the conserved cysteine through the conserved F or W. D genes are given only for firm matches. Where a row states a size, it is once, few, many or the class of an expanded clone; other rows omit it.

J gene: TRBJ2-7
D gene: TRBD2
CDR3 length: 15
clone size: .
V gene: TRBV18
CDR3 protein: CASSPGGSGTVEQYF
CDR3 DNA: TGTGCCAGCTCACCTGGCGGTAGCGGGACGGTCGAGCAGTACTTC

J gene: TRBJ2-7
D gene: TRBD2
CDR3 length: 15
clone size: .
V gene: TRBV7-2
CDR3 protein: CASSLRTSGYYEQYF
CDR3 DNA: TGTGCCAGCAGCTTGAGGACTAGCGGGTACTACGAGCAGTACTTC

J gene: TRBJ2-7
D gene: TRBD1
CDR3 length: 16
clone size: .
V gene: TRBV28
CDR3 protein: CASSLLRTGAANEQYF
CDR3 DNA: TGTGCCAGCAGTCTGCTCCGGACAGGGGCGGCTAACGAGCAGTACTTC

J gene: TRBJ1-2
D gene: TRBD1
CDR3 length: 14
clone size: .
V gene: TRBV6-2/TRBV6-3
CDR3 protein: CASSPEGAGDGYTF
CDR3 DNA: TGTGCCAGCAGTCCCGAGGGGGCAGGGGATGGCTACACCTTC

J gene: TRBJ2-5
D gene: .
CDR3 length: 13
clone size: .
V gene: TRBV7-3
CDR3 protein: CASSLGLQETQYF
CDR3 DNA: TGTGCCAGCAGCTTGGGACTGCAAGAGACCCAGTACTTC

J gene: TRBJ1-6
D gene: TRBD1
CDR3 length: 16
clone size: .
V gene: TRBV4-3
CDR3 protein: CASSQQTGINNSPLHF
CDR3 DNA: TGCGCCAGCAGCCAACAGACAGGGATAAATAATTCACCCCTCCACTTT

J gene: TRBJ2-7
D gene: TRBD2
CDR3 length: 19
clone size: .
V gene: TRBV7-8
CDR3 protein: CASSLLPPPQAGTVNEQYF
CDR3 DNA: TGTGCCAGCAGCTTACTCCCGCCGCCGCAAGCGGGGACTGTAAATGAGCAGTACTTC

J gene: TRBJ2-1
D gene: TRBD2
CDR3 length: 16
clone size: .
V gene: TRBV9
CDR3 protein: CASSTSSGGFYNEQFF
CDR3 DNA: TGTGCCAGCAGCACCAGTAGCGGGGGGTTCTACAATGAGCAGTTCTTC

J gene: TRBJ1-6
D gene: TRBD1
CDR3 length: 16
clone size: .
V gene: TRBV6-6
CDR3 protein: CASSWGRGQRNSPLHF
CDR3 DNA: TGTGCCAGCAGTTGGGGAAGGGGACAGAGGAATTCACCCCTCCACTTT

J gene: TRBJ2-1
D gene: .
CDR3 length: 14
clone size: once
V gene: TRBV4-2
CDR3 protein: CASSQEERLDEQFF
CDR3 DNA: TGTGCCAGCAGCCAAGAAGAGCGGCTCGACGAGCAGTTCTTC

J gene: TRBJ1-1
D gene: .
CDR3 length: 13
clone size: once
V gene: TRBV12-3/TRBV12-4
CDR3 protein: CASSPRLNTEAFF
CDR3 DNA: TGTGCCAGCAGCCCGAGGCTGAACACTGAAGCTTTCTTT

J gene: TRBJ1-6
D gene: .
CDR3 length: 16
clone size: once
V gene: TRBV9
CDR3 protein: CASSAERRRGNSPLHF
CDR3 DNA: TGTGCCAGCAGCGCCGAGCGGAGGAGAGGTAATTCACCCCTCCACTTT

J gene: TRBJ1-2
D gene: TRBD1
CDR3 length: 15
clone size: .
V gene: TRBV5-1
CDR3 protein: CASSILQGGSYGYTF
CDR3 DNA: TGCGCCAGCAGCATACTACAGGGGGGGAGCTATGGCTACACCTTC

J gene: TRBJ2-5
D gene: TRBD2
CDR3 length: 16
clone size: .
V gene: TRBV28
CDR3 protein: CASSLYGTSGGRTQYF
CDR3 DNA: TGTGCCAGCAGTTTATACGGGACTAGCGGGGGAAGGACCCAGTACTTC

J gene: TRBJ2-7
D gene: .
CDR3 length: 15
clone size: .
V gene: TRBV7-6
CDR3 protein: CASSLSGLPPSEQYF
CDR3 DNA: TGTGCCAGCAGCTTGTCGGGATTACCGCCCTCCGAGCAGTACTTC

J gene: TRBJ2-7
D gene: TRBD1
CDR3 length: 13
clone size: .
V gene: TRBV19
CDR3 protein: CASSRDRSYEQYF
CDR3 DNA: TGTGCCAGTAGCAGGGACAGGAGCTACGAGCAGTACTTC

J gene: TRBJ1-1
D gene: .
CDR3 length: 12
clone size: .
V gene: TRBV3-1/TRBV3-2
CDR3 protein: CASSQGRGEAFF
CDR3 DNA: TGTGCCAGCAGCCAAGGACGGGGTGAAGCTTTCTTT

J gene: TRBJ2-3
D gene: TRBD1
CDR3 length: 17
clone size: .
V gene: TRBV18
CDR3 protein: CASSPPETGVPTDTQYF
CDR3 DNA: TGTGCCAGCTCACCCCCGGAGACAGGGGTTCCAACAGATACGCAGTATTTT

J gene: TRBJ2-1
D gene: TRBD2
CDR3 length: 18
clone size: .
V gene: TRBV28
CDR3 protein: CASSLWGLAGSSYNEQFF
CDR3 DNA: TGTGCCAGCAGTTTATGGGGACTAGCGGGGAGCTCCTACAATGAGCAGTTCTTC

J gene: TRBJ1-2
D gene: .
CDR3 length: 16
clone size: .
V gene: TRBV9
CDR3 protein: CASSVDLGPAGNGYTF
CDR3 DNA: TGTGCCAGCAGCGTAGATCTCGGTCCGGCCGGGAATGGCTACACCTTC

J gene: TRBJ1-6
D gene: TRBD1
CDR3 length: 15
clone size: once
V gene: TRBV5-1
CDR3 protein: CASSLRDRSRSPLHF
CDR3 DNA: TGCGCCAGCAGCTTACGGGACAGATCGAGATCACCCCTCCACTTT

J gene: TRBJ2-7
D gene: .
CDR3 length: 13
clone size: .
V gene: TRBV4-3
CDR3 protein: CASSQDASYEQYF
CDR3 DNA: TGCGCCAGCAGCCAAGACGCCAGCTACGAGCAGTACTTC

J gene: TRBJ2-2
D gene: TRBD1
CDR3 length: 13
clone size: .
V gene: TRBV10-3
CDR3 protein: CATRGQDTGELFF
CDR3 DNA: TGTGCCACCAGGGGACAGGACACCGGGGAGCTGTTTTTT

J gene: TRBJ2-3
D gene: TRBD2
CDR3 length: 15
clone size: .
V gene: TRBV11-2
CDR3 protein: CASSSLAGGPHTQYF
CDR3 DNA: TGTGCCAGCAGCTCGTTAGCGGGAGGGCCGCATACGCAGTATTTT

J gene: TRBJ2-1
D gene: TRBD2
CDR3 length: 16
clone size: once
V gene: TRBV4-2
CDR3 protein: CASSPLLAGGRGEQFF
CDR3 DNA: TGTGCCAGCAGCCCCCTACTAGCGGGAGGGCGGGGTGAGCAGTTCTTC

J gene: TRBJ1-1
D gene: .
CDR3 length: 11
clone size: .
V gene: TRBV28
CDR3 protein: CASSQTGQAFF
CDR3 DNA: TGTGCCAGCAGTCAAACAGGCCAAGCTTTCTTT

J gene: TRBJ2-7
D gene: TRBD2
CDR3 length: 14
clone size: .
V gene: TRBV10-3
CDR3 protein: CAISRAGGRYEQYF
CDR3 DNA: TGTGCCATCAGCCGAGCGGGGGGGCGGTACGAGCAGTACTTC

J gene: TRBJ2-2
D gene: .
CDR3 length: 15
clone size: .
V gene: TRBV4-1
CDR3 protein: CASSQGLANTGELFF
CDR3 DNA: TGCGCCAGCAGCCAAGGACTTGCAAACACCGGGGAGCTGTTTTTT

J gene: TRBJ1-3
D gene: .
CDR3 length: 14
clone size: .
V gene: TRBV15
CDR3 protein: CATSRDRGRRTIYF
CDR3 DNA: TGTGCCACCAGCAGAGATAGGGGTAGGAGAACCATATATTTT

J gene: TRBJ2-1
D gene: .
CDR3 length: 16
clone size: .
V gene: TRBV11-3
CDR3 protein: CASSLVWGLLYNEQFF
CDR3 DNA: TGTGCCAGCAGCTTAGTCTGGGGACTGCTCTACAATGAGCAGTTCTTC

J gene: TRBJ1-5
D gene: .
CDR3 length: 13
clone size: .
V gene: TRBV19
CDR3 protein: CASSGQSYQPQHF
CDR3 DNA: TGTGCCAGTAGCGGACAGTCCTATCAGCCCCAGCATTTT

J gene: TRBJ1-2
D gene: .
CDR3 length: 14
clone size: .
V gene: TRBV30
CDR3 protein: CAWSGSRVIYGYTF
CDR3 DNA: TGTGCCTGGAGTGGGTCCAGGGTTATCTATGGCTACACCTTC

J gene: TRBJ2-7
D gene: TRBD1
CDR3 length: 15
clone size: .
V gene: TRBV6-5
CDR3 protein: CASRLDRGHGYEQYF
CDR3 DNA: TGTGCCAGCAGATTAGACAGGGGGCATGGCTACGAGCAGTACTTC

J gene: TRBJ2-1
D gene: TRBD1
CDR3 length: 18
clone size: once
V gene: TRBV4-3
CDR3 protein: CASSQDPTTGTGFNEQFF
CDR3 DNA: TGCGCCAGCAGCCAAGATCCGACAACCGGGACAGGGTTCAATGAGCAGTTCTTC

J gene: TRBJ2-5
D gene: .
CDR3 length: 14
clone size: .
V gene: TRBV6-5
CDR3 protein: CASSYSREVKTQYF
CDR3 DNA: TGTGCCAGCAGTTACTCCAGGGAGGTGAAGACCCAGTACTTC

J gene: TRBJ2-7
D gene: TRBD1
CDR3 length: 15
clone size: .
V gene: TRBV27
CDR3 protein: CASSPRTGPTYEQYF
CDR3 DNA: TGTGCCAGCAGTCCCCGGACAGGCCCGACCTACGAGCAGTACTTC

J gene: TRBJ2-7
D gene: TRBD2
CDR3 length: 16
clone size: .
V gene: TRBV5-1
CDR3 protein: CASSLGTSGAPYEQYF
CDR3 DNA: TGCGCCAGCAGCTTAGGGACTAGCGGGGCTCCCTACGAGCAGTACTTC

J gene: TRBJ1-2
D gene: TRBD1
CDR3 length: 15
clone size: .
V gene: TRBV6-5
CDR3 protein: CASSRQGEFNYGYTF
CDR3 DNA: TGTGCCAGCAGTCGACAGGGGGAATTTAACTATGGCTACACCTTC

J gene: TRBJ2-3
D gene: TRBD1
CDR3 length: 15
clone size: .
V gene: TRBV2
CDR3 protein: CASSGRTGGPDTQYF
CDR3 DNA: TGTGCCAGCAGTGGCCGGACAGGGGGCCCAGATACGCAGTATTTT

J gene: TRBJ1-2
D gene: TRBD1
CDR3 length: 14
clone size: .
V gene: TRBV5-1
CDR3 protein: CASSLAQGVYGYTF
CDR3 DNA: TGCGCCAGCAGCTTGGCCCAGGGGGTCTATGGCTACACCTTC

J gene: TRBJ2-7
D gene: TRBD2
CDR3 length: 18
clone size: .
V gene: TRBV4-1
CDR3 protein: CASSPRGLAGAAAYEQYF
CDR3 DNA: TGCGCCAGCAGCCCGCGGGGGCTAGCGGGAGCGGCCGCCTACGAGCAGTACTTC

J gene: TRBJ2-3
D gene: TRBD1
CDR3 length: 16
clone size: .
V gene: TRBV25-1
CDR3 protein: CASAPSGTGRTDTQYF
CDR3 DNA: TGTGCCAGCGCCCCCTCTGGGACAGGGCGCACAGATACGCAGTATTTT

J gene: TRBJ1-3
D gene: .
CDR3 length: 17
clone size: few
V gene: TRBV28
CDR3 protein: CASSSSEAGGKRNTIYF
CDR3 DNA: TGTGCCAGCAGTTCCTCAGAGGCGGGAGGGAAGAGGAACACCATATATTTT

J gene: TRBJ1-3
D gene: .
CDR3 length: 14
clone size: .
V gene: TRBV3-1/TRBV3-2
CDR3 protein: CASSQRQVSNTIYF
CDR3 DNA: TGTGCCAGCAGCCAGAGACAGGTGTCAAACACCATATATTTT

J gene: TRBJ2-1
D gene: .
CDR3 length: 16
clone size: .
V gene: TRBV13
CDR3 protein: CASSSAPDPRRGEQFF
CDR3 DNA: TGTGCCAGCAGCTCCGCCCCGGACCCGAGGCGGGGTGAGCAGTTCTTC

J gene: TRBJ2-1
D gene: TRBD1
CDR3 length: 18
clone size: .
V gene: TRBV5-1
CDR3 protein: CASSGLQSTGGLYNEQFF
CDR3 DNA: TGCGCCAGCAGCGGCCTCCAGTCGACAGGGGGCTTGTACAATGAGCAGTTCTTC

J gene: TRBJ1-3
D gene: .
CDR3 length: 15
clone size: few
V gene: TRBV27
CDR3 protein: CASSRTGDSGNTIYF
CDR3 DNA: TGTGCCAGCAGCCGAACCGGGGACTCTGGAAACACCATATATTTT

J gene: TRBJ2-5
D gene: TRBD1
CDR3 length: 15
clone size: .
V gene: TRBV28
CDR3 protein: CASSLTRGLGETQYF
CDR3 DNA: TGTGCCAGCAGTTTAACCAGGGGGCTAGGGGAGACCCAGTACTTC

J gene: TRBJ2-7
D gene: TRBD1
CDR3 length: 15
clone size: .
V gene: TRBV19
CDR3 protein: CASSRDRGLSYEQYF
CDR3 DNA: TGTGCCAGTAGTAGGGACAGGGGGCTTTCCTACGAGCAGTACTTC

J gene: TRBJ2-7
D gene: .
CDR3 length: 14
clone size: .
V gene: TRBV27
CDR3 protein: CASSLSRRTYEQYF
CDR3 DNA: TGTGCCAGCAGTTTATCGAGGAGGACCTACGAGCAGTACTTC

J gene: TRBJ2-1
D gene: .
CDR3 length: 17
clone size: .
V gene: TRBV4-2
CDR3 protein: CASSHLGGPSNYNEQFF
CDR3 DNA: TGTGCCAGCAGCCACCTAGGGGGTCCTAGCAACTACAATGAGCAGTTCTTC

J gene: TRBJ1-5
D gene: .
CDR3 length: 15
clone size: .
V gene: TRBV4-2
CDR3 protein: CASSQDWQVNQPQHF
CDR3 DNA: TGTGCCAGCAGCCAAGACTGGCAGGTCAATCAGCCCCAGCATTTT

J gene: TRBJ2-1
D gene: TRBD1
CDR3 length: 15
clone size: .
V gene: TRBV6-1
CDR3 protein: CASSEGFSTGYEQFF
CDR3 DNA: TGTGCCAGCAGTGAAGGGTTTTCGACAGGGTATGAGCAGTTCTTC

J gene: TRBJ1-2
D gene: TRBD1
CDR3 length: 14
clone size: .
V gene: TRBV3-1/TRBV3-2
CDR3 protein: CASSPGQGIYGYTF
CDR3 DNA: TGTGCCAGCAGCCCGGGACAGGGAATTTATGGCTACACCTTC

J gene: TRBJ1-4
D gene: .
CDR3 length: 13
clone size: few
V gene: TRBV7-5
CDR3 protein: CARFLEVDEKLFF
CDR3 DNA: TGTGCCAGATTCTTGGAGGTGGATGAAAAACTGTTTTTT

J gene: TRBJ2-4
D gene: .
CDR3 length: 15
clone size: .
V gene: TRBV7-2
CDR3 protein: CASSLGRNGRNIQYF
CDR3 DNA: TGTGCCAGCAGCTTAGGTCGAAACGGTAGAAACATTCAGTACTTC

J gene: TRBJ1-2
D gene: .
CDR3 length: 11
clone size: few
V gene: TRBV29-1
CDR3 protein: CSVAGPRGYTF
CDR3 DNA: TGCAGCGTTGCAGGGCCCAGGGGCTACACCTTC

J gene: TRBJ1-3
D gene: .
CDR3 length: 16
clone size: few
V gene: TRBV3-1/TRBV3-2
CDR3 protein: CASSQGGPGIGNTIYF
CDR3 DNA: TGTGCCAGCAGCCAAGGGGGGCCAGGGATTGGAAACACCATATATTTT

J gene: TRBJ2-7
D gene: TRBD2
CDR3 length: 15
clone size: .
V gene: TRBV9
CDR3 protein: CASSPGGANSNEQYF
CDR3 DNA: TGTGCCAGCAGCCCCGGGGGGGCCAATTCCAACGAGCAGTACTTC